The 9 T cell receptor beta chains in this list originate from one sample, sequenced in a study of shared clonotypes between healthy human individuals. Measured with immunoSEQ multiplex PCR; TCRdb has only the in-frame clones, and not every one. Of 950,000 to 1,200,000 clones in the sample, roughly 77% were seen once. Sequencing was carried out using memory CD4+ T cells from PBMCs. Described subset: CD45RA-negative fraction. Receptor source: a man younger than 35 in good health. Some clones in this sample may be carry-over from other donors' samples.

V usage is TRBV7-2 and J usage is TRBJ2-7, with D possibly TRBD2 on 5 matching bases. There are 12 residues in the CDR3. Trimming shortened V by 4 bases and J by 6 bases, and 10 bases separated the two germline ends. Germline V gene sequence: CDR1 SGHTA, CDR2 FQGNSA. The CDR3 region has the DNA TGTGCCAGCAGCTCTACTAGGCTCGAGCAGTACTTC. Translating it yields CASSSTRLEQYF.

The chain links TRBV6-1 to TRBJ2-7, with 8 bases aligning to TRBD1. In germline, CDR1 is MNHNS, CDR2 SASEGT. The length of the CDR3 is 13 residues. V shed 9 bases and J 5 bases; nucleotides not matched to a gene: 9. DNA for the CDR3: TGTGCCAGTTACAGGGGGTGGATAAACGAGCAGTACTTC. Its translation: CASYRGWINEQYF.

This rearrangement joins TRBV7-9 to TRBJ2-3; 8 bases match TRBD2. This CDR3 region has 14 residues. Germline V gene lookup returns CDR1 SEHNR and CDR2 FQNEAQ (reference sequence). V lost 5 bases to trimming and J lost 4 bases; unmatched junction nucleotides: 5. CDR3 nucleotides: TGTGCCAGCAGCCGGGGACTAGAGGCAGATACGCAGTATTTT. As protein: CASSRGLEADTQYF.

On this clone: In the same sample, other DNA sequences code for this CDR3. This chain uses TRBV27 with TRBJ2-3, with TRBD1 matching over 7 bases. Germline lookup yields CDR1 MNHEY and CDR2 SMNVEV (reference sequence). This CDR3 is built from 14 residues. The trim removed 3 bases at V and 0 bases at J, leaving 0 bases unmatched. This chain's CDR3 is CASSLDRSTDTQYF. CDR3 in DNA: TGTGCCAGCAGTTTGGACAGGAGCACAGATACGCAGTATTTT.

This chain links TRBV2 with TRBJ1-4, with 8 bases lining up with TRBD1. The CDR3 is made up of 14 amino acids. The V segment lost 4 bases and the J segment 6 bases; nucleotides outside the gene matches: 4. The V gene's germline CDR1 is SNHLY and CDR2 FYNNEI. The CDR3, as DNA: TGTGCCAGCAGTGTAAGGACAGGGTATGAAAAACTGTTTTTT. Translating gives CASSVRTGYEKLFF.

The chain combines TRBV19 with TRBJ2-7, with D possibly TRBD1 on 5 matching bases. The germline V and J ends were trimmed by 4 bases and 2 bases, with 15 bases remaining between them. CDR1 is LNHDA, CDR2 SQIVND, per germline (reference sequence). This CDR3 is built from 15 residues. CDR3 DNA: TGTGCCAGTAGTAGCCCCTTGGGGCCCACCTACGAGCAGTACTTC. Translation: CASSSPLGPTYEQYF.

The CDR3 bases are TGTGCCAGCAGCCGTCCTGGGGGACAAGAGACCCAGTACTTC. Translated, it gives CASSRPGGQETQYF. The chain has TRBV28 and TRBJ2-5; the D call may be TRBD1 or TRBD2 (5 bases each). V gave up 6 bases and J gave up 2 bases, with 13 bases separating them. Germline assignment: CDR1 MDHEN and CDR2 SYDVKM. This CDR3 is 14 amino acids long. Together with reference TRBV28 and TRBJ2-5, the CDR3 gives the full variable domain: DVKVTQSSRYLVKRTGEKVFLECVQDMDHENMFWYRQDPGLGLRLIYFSYDVKMKEKGDIPEGYSVSREKKERFSLILESASTNQTSMYLCASSRPGGQETQYFGPGTRLLVL.

This sequence joins TRBV28 and TRBJ2-5; D gene unclear. Trimming pared 5 bases from V and 5 bases from J, leaving 9 bases between. The CDR3 contains 12 residues. Germline CDR1 is MDHEN and CDR2 is SYDVKM. The CDR3 region has the DNA TGTGCCAGCAGTCCCGGTGTGGAGACCCAGTACTTC. This sequence encodes CASSPGVETQYF. Full variable domain (remainder filled in from reference TRBV28 and TRBJ2-5): DVKVTQSSRYLVKRTGEKVFLECVQDMDHENMFWYRQDPGLGLRLIYFSYDVKMKEKGDIPEGYSVSREKKERFSLILESASTNQTSMYLCASSPGVETQYFGPGTRLLVL.

CDR3 region: CASRNVNPGLGNEQFF. CDR3 DNA sequence: TGTGCCAGTAGGAACGTAAACCCGGGATTGGGGAATGAGCAGTTCTTC. The rearrangement joins TRBV19 to TRBJ2-1; maybe TRBD2 (5 bases). This CDR3 has 16 residues. Trimming shortened V by 6 bases and J by 7 bases, and 22 bases separated the two germline ends. Per the germline V gene, CDR1 is LNHDA and CDR2 is SQIVND (reference sequence).